This TCR beta chain was sequenced in a study of blood T cell repertoires in COVID-19. Measured with immunoSEQ multiplex PCR; TCRdb has only the in-frame clones, and not every one. The repertoire includes about 260,000 clones, roughly 80% of them detected once, and approximately 4.5% sits in the top ten. This clone was counted a single time. V dropped 0 bases and J dropped 9 bases, with 14 bases sitting between them. The CDR3 length is 14 residues. Germline-derived CDR1 and CDR2 are SGHAT and FQNNGV. The chain has TRBV11-2 and TRBJ2-5, with a tentative D call TRBD2 (5 bases). Sequencing was performed on PBMCs or T cells enriched from blood (not recorded which). This clonotype was obtained from a man younger than 45 with acute COVID-19. DNA of the CDR3: TGTGCCAGCAGCTTAGACGCGGGTTTGGTGGCCCAGTACTTC. It is translated as CASSLDAGLVAQYF.